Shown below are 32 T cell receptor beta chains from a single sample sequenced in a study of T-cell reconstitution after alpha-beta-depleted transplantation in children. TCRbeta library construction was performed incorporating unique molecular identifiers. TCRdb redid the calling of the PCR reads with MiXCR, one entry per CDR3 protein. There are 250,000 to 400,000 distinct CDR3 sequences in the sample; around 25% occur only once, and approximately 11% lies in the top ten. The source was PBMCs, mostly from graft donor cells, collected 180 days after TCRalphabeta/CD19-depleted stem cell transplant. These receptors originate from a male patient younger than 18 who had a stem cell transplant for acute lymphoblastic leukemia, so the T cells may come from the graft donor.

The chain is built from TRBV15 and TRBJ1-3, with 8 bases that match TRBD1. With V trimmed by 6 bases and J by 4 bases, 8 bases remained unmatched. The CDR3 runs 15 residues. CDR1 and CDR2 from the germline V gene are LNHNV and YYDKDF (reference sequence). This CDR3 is CATRPTGADGNTIYF. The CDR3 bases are TGTGCCACCAGGCCGACAGGGGCGGACGGAAACACCATATATTTT.

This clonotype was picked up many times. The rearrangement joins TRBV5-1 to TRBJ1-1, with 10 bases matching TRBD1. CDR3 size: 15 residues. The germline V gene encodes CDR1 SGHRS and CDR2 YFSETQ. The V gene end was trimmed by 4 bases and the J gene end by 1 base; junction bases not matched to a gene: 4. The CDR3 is CASSLRQGANTEAFF. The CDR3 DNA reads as TGCGCCAGCAGCCTGCGACAGGGGGCGAACACTGAAGCTTTCTTT.

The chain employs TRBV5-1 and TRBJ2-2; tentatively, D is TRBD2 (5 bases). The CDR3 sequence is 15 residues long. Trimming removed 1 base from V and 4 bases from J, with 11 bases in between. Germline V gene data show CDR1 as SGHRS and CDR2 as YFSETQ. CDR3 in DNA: TGCGCCAGCAGCTTGCTGCCGGACTTCACCGGGGAGCTGTTTTTT. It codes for CASSLLPDFTGELFF.

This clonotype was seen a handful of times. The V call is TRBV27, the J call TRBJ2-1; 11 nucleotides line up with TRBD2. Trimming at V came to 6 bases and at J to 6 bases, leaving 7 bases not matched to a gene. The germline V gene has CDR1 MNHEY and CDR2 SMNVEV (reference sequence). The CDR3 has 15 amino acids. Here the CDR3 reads CASSRSGRVGNEQFF. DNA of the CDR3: TGTGCCAGCAGCCGTAGCGGGAGGGTAGGCAATGAGCAGTTCTTC.

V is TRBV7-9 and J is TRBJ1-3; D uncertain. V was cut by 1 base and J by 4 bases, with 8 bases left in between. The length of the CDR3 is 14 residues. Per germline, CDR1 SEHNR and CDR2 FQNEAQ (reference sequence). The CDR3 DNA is TGTGCCAGCAGCTTAGAAACTCTCGGAAACACCATATATTTT. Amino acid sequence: CASSLETLGNTIYF.

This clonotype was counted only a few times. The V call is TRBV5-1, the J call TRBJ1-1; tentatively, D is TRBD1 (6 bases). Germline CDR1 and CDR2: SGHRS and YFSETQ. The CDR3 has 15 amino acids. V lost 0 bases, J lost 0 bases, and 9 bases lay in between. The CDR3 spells CASSLAQGLNTEAFF. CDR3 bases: TGCGCCAGCAGCTTGGCTCAGGGGCTGAACACTGAAGCTTTCTTT.

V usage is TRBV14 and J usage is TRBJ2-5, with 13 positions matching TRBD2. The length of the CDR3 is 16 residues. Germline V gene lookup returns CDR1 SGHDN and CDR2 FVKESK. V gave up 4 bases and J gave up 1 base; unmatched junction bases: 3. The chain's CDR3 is CASSPGLAGLQETQYF. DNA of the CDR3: TGTGCCAGCAGCCCGGGACTAGCGGGACTCCAAGAGACCCAGTACTTC.

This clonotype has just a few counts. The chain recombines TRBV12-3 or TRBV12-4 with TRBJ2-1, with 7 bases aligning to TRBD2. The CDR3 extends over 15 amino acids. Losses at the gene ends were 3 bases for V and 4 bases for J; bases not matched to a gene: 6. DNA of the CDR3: TGTGCCAGCAGTTTCAAGGCGGGAGCTTACAATGAGCAGTTCTTC. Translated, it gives CASSFKAGAYNEQFF.

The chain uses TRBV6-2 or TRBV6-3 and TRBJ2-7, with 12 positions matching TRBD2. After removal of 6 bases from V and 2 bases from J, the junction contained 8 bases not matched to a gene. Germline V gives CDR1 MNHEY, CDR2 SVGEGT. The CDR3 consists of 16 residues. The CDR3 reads CASRRRLAGVTYEQYF. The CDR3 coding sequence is TGTGCCAGCAGGCGAAGACTAGCGGGAGTGACCTACGAGCAGTACTTC.

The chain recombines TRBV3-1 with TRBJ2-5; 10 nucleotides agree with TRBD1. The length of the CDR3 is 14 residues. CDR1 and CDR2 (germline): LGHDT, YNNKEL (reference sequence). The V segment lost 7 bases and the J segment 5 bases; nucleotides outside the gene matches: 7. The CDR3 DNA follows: TGTGCCAGCACCGACAGGGGGCTAGCGGAGACCCAGTACTTC. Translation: CASTDRGLAETQYF.

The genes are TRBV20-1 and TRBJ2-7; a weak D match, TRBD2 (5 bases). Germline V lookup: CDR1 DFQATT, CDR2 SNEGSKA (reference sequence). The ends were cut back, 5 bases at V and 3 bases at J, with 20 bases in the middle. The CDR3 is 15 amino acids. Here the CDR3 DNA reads TGCAGTGCTCCCCTGTGGAGGATGTACAACTACGAGCAGTACTTC. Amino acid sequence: CSAPLWRMYNYEQYF.

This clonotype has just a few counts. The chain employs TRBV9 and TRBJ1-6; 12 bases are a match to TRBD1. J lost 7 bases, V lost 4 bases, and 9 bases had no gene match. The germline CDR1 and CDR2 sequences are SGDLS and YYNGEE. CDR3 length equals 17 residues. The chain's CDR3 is CASSPRDRGLENSPLHF. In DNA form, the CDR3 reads TGTGCCAGCAGCCCAAGGGACAGGGGGCTAGAGAATTCACCCCTCCACTTT.

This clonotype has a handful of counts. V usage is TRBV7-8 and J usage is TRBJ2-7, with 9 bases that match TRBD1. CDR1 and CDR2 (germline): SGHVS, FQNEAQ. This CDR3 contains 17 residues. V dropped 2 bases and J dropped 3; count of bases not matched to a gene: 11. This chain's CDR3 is CASSLPYRGQRGYEQYF. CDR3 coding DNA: TGTGCCAGCAGCTTACCTTACAGGGGGCAGCGAGGCTACGAGCAGTACTTC. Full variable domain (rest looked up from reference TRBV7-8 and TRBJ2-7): GAGVSQSPRYKVAKRGQDVALRCDPISGHVSLFWYQQALGQGPEFLTYFQNEAQLDKSGLPSDRFFAERPEGSVSTLKIQRTQQEDSAVYLCASSLPYRGQRGYEQYFGPGTRLTVT.

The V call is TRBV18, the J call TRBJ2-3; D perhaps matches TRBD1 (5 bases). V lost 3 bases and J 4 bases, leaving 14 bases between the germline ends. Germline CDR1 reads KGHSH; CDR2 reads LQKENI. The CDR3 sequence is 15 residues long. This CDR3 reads CASSPLDRASDTQYF. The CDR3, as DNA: TGTGCCAGCTCACCGCTCGACAGAGCATCAGATACGCAGTATTTT.

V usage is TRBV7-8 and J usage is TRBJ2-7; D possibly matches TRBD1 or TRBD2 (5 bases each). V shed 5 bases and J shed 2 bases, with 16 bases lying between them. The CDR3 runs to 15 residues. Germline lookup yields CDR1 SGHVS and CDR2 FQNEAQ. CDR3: CASSLKRDGTYEQYF. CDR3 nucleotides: TGTGCCAGCAGCCTAAAAAGGGACGGGACCTACGAGCAGTACTTC.

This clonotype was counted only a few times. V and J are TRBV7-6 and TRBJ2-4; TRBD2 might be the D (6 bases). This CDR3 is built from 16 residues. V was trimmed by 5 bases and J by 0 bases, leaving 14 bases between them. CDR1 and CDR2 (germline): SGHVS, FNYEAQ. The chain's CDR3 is CASSELASLAKNIQYF. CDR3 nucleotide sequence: TGTGCCAGCAGCGAGCTAGCGTCTCTAGCCAAAAACATTCAGTACTTC.

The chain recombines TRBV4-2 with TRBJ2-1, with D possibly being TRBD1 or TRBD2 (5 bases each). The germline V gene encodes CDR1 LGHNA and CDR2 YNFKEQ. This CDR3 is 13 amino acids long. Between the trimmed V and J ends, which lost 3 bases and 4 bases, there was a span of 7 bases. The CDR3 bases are TGTGCCAGCAGCCATGGGGGTTACAATGAGCAGTTCTTC. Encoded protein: CASSHGGYNEQFF.

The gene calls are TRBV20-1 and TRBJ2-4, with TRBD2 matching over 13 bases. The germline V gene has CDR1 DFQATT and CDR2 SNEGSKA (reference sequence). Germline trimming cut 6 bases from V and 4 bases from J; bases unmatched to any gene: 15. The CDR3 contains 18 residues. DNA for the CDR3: TGCAGTGCAACGCCGGGACTAGCGGGAAGGGGGCTGAAAAACATTCAGTACTTC. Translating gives CSATPGLAGRGLKNIQYF.

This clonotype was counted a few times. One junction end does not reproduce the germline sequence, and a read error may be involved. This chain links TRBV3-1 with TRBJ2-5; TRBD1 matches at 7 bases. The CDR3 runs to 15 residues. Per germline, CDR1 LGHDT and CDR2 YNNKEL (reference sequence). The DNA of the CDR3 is TGTGCCAGCACCCAAAGTCACAGGGGCCAAGAGACCCAGTACTTC. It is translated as CASTQSHRGQETQYF.

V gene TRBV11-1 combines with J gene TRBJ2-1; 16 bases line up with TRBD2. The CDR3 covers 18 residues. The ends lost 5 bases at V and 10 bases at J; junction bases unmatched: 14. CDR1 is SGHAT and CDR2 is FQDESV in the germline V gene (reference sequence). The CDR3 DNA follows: TGTGCCAGCAGCCCGGGACTAGCGGGAGGGCGAAGATTCGGGGAGCAGTTCTTC. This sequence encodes CASSPGLAGGRRFGEQFF.

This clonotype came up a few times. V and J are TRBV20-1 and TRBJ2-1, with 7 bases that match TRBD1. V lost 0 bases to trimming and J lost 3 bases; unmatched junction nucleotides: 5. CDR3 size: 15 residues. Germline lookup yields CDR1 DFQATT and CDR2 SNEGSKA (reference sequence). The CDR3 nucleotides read TGCAGTGCTAGAGAGGCCGGGACAGTCTACAATGAGCAGTTCTTC. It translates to CSAREAGTVYNEQFF.

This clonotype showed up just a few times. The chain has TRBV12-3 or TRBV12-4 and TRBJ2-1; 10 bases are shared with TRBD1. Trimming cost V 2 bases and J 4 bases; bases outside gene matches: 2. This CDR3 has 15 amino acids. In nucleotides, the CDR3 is TGTGCCAGCAGTTTAAGGGACAGGGGTTACAATGAGCAGTTCTTC. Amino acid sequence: CASSLRDRGYNEQFF.

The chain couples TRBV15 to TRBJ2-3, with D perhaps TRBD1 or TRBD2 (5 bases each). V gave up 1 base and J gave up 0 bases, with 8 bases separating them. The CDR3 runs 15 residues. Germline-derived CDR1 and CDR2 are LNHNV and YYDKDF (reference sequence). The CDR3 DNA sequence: TGTGCCACCAGCAGAGGAGGGGCTAGCACAGATACGCAGTATTTT. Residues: CATSRGGASTDTQYF.

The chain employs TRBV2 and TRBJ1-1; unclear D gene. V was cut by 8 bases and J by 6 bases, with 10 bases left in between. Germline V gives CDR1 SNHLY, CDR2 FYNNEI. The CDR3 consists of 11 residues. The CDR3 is CASGRTSEAFF. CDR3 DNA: TGTGCCAGCGGACGGACGTCTGAAGCTTTCTTT.

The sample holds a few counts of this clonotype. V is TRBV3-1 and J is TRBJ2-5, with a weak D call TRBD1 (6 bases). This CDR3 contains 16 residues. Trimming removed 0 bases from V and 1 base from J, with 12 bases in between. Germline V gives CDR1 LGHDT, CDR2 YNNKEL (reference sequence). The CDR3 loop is CASSQDTDSRQETQYF. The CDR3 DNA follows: TGTGCCAGCAGCCAAGATACGGACAGCCGCCAAGAGACCCAGTACTTC.

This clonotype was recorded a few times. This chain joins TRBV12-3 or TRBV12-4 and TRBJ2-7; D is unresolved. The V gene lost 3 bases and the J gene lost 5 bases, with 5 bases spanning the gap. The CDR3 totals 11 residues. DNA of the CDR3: TGTGCCAGCAGTTTTGCAGACGAGCAGTACTTC. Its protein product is CASSFADEQYF.

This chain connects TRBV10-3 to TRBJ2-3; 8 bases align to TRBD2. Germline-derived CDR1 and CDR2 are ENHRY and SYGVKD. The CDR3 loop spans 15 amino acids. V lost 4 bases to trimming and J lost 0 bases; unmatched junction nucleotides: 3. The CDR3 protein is CAISALAGSTDTQYF. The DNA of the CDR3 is TGTGCCATCAGTGCGCTAGCGGGCAGCACAGATACGCAGTATTTT.

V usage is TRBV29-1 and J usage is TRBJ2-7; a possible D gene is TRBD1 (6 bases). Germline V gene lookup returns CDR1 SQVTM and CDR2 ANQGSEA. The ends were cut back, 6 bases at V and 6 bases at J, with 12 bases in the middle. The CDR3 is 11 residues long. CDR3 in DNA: TGCAGCGTGCCACAGGGACCCGAGCAGTACTTC. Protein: CSVPQGPEQYF.

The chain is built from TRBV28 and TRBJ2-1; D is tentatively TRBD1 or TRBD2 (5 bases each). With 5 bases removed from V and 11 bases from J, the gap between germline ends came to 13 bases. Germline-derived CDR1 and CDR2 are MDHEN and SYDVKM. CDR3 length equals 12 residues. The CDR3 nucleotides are TGTGCCAGCAGTCCTCCGGGACGGAAGCAGTTCTTC. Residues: CASSPPGRKQFF.

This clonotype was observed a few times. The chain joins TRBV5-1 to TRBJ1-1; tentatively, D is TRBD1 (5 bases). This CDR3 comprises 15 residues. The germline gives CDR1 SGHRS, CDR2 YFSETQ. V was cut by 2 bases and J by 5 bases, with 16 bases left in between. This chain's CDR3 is CASSLAGGYRTEAFF. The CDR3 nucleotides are TGCGCCAGCAGCTTAGCGGGGGGGTATCGGACTGAAGCTTTCTTT.

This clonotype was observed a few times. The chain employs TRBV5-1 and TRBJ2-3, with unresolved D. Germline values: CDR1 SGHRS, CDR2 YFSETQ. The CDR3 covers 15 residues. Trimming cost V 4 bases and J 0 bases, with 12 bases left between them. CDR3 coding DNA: TGCGCCAGCAGCCTCGGTAGGCCTAGCACAGATACGCAGTATTTT. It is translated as CASSLGRPSTDTQYF. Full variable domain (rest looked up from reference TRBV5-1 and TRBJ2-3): KAGVTQTPRYLIKTRGQQVTLSCSPISGHRSVSWYQQTPGQGLQFLFEYFSETQRNKGNFPGRFSGRQFSNSRSEMNVSTLELGDSALYLCASSLGRPSTDTQYFGPGTRLTVL.

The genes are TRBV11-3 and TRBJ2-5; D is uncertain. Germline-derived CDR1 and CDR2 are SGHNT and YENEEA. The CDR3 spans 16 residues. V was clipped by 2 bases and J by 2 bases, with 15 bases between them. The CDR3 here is CASSLSGPSFQETQYF. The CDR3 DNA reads TGTGCCAGCAGCTTATCGGGCCCGAGTTTTCAAGAGACCCAGTACTTC.